This is a list of T cell receptor beta chains from one sample in a study of T cells in Graves' hyperthyroidism and ophthalmopathy. TCRdb fed the multiplex PCR reads into MiXCR, producing one record per CDR3 protein. The sample records about 510,000 distinct CDR3 sequences, about 15% being singletons. The sequenced material came from blood. These receptors all stem from a woman in her 40s with Graves' hyperthyroidism. Both conserved end residues are part of each CDR3. A D gene is named only where the DNA matches it firmly. Size tells how often a clone was seen (once, few, many) or the class of an expanded clone, and some rows leave it out.

TRBJ2-1	TRBV4-1	TRBD2	few	TGCGCCAGCAGCCATGAGGTTACTAGCGGGAGTGGGAATGAGCAGTTCTTC	CASSHEVTSGSGNEQFF
TRBJ2-1	TRBV2	NA	few	TGTGCCAGCAGACCCGGCAGGGCGGAATACAATGAGCAGTTCTTC	CASRPGRAEYNEQFF
TRBJ2-1	TRBV6-5	TRBD2	many	TGTGCCAGCAGTTACTCTAGCGGGTACTCTCCATACAATGAGCAGTTCTTC	CASSYSSGYSPYNEQFF
TRBJ2-5	TRBV30	TRBD2	many	TGTGCCTGGAGTGTATTTGCGGGAGACAAAGAGACCCAGTACTTC	CAWSVFAGDKETQYF
TRBJ1-2	TRBV12-3/TRBV12-4	NA	many	TGTGCCAGCAGTTTAGATGCTAACTATGGCTACACCTTC	CASSLDANYGYTF
TRBJ2-7	TRBV2	NA	NA	TGTGCCAGCACCTTAGCGGAAGCTTCCTCCTACGAGCAGTACTTC	CASTLAEASSYEQYF
TRBJ1-5	TRBV28	NA	many	TGTGCCAGTCGGCTACAGGGCGGGTTTGATCAGCCCCAGCATTTT	CASRLQGGFDQPQHF
TRBJ2-3	TRBV5-1	TRBD2	many	TGCGCCAGCGGGGCGGGAGTCCGCACAGATACGCAGTATTTT	CASGAGVRTDTQYF
TRBJ1-2	TRBV29-1	NA	once	TGCAGCGTTGATGTAAGCAGGACCGGCTACACCTTC	CSVDVSRTGYTF
TRBJ1-1	TRBV7-2	NA	many	TGTGCCAGCAGCTCCTTACCTATTCTGAACACTGAAGCTTTCTTT	CASSSLPILNTEAFF
TRBJ1-2	TRBV6-2/TRBV6-3	NA	NA	TGTGCCAGCAGTCACGACACCACCTATGGCTACACCTTC	CASSHDTTYGYTF
TRBJ2-3	TRBV5-1	NA	many	TGCGCCAGCAGCCTACAGGACGGGAGCACAGATACGCAGTATTTT	CASSLQDGSTDTQYF